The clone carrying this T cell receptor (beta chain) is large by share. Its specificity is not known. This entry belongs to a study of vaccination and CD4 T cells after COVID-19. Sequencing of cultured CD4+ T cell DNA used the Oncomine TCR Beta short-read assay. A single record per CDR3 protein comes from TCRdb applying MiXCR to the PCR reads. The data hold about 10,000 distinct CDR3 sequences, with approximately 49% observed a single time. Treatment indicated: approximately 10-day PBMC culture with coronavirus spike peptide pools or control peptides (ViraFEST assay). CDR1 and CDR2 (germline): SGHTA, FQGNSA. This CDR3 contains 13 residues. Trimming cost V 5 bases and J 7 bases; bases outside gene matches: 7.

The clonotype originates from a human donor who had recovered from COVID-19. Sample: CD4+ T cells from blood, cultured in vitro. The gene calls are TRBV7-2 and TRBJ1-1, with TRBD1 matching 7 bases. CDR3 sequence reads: CASSPDRVGEAFF. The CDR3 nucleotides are TGTGCCAGCAGCCCCGACAGGGTGGGTGAAGCTTTCTTT.